A selection of T cell receptor beta chains follows, all from one sample in a study of blood T cell repertoires in COVID-19. Some clones are missing from TCRdb's copy, which holds only in-frame ones; the method was immunoSEQ multiplex PCR. This sample has 120,000 or so clones, with roughly 74% found just once. Sequencing was carried out using peripheral blood. Every receptor here comes from a man in his fifties or sixties with acute or convalescent COVID-19. CDR3s include the opening cysteine and the closing phenylalanine or tryptophan. The D gene is left open where the match is weak. Only some rows state a clone size, as once, few, many or a class for expanded clones.

TRBD1	.	TRBV5-1	15	TRBJ1-5	TGCGCCAGCAGCGGCGGGACAGGCACTGATCAGCCCCAGCATTTT	CASSGGTGTDQPQHF
TRBD1	.	TRBV29-1	13	TRBJ1-2	TGCAGCGCCGAACAGACAGGGTACTATGGCTACACCTTC	CSAEQTGYYGYTF
.	.	TRBV6-5	16	TRBJ2-5	TGTGCCAGCAGTTCCGGGCAGGAGCGGGCCCAAGAGACCCAGTACTTC	CASSSGQERAQETQYF
TRBD1	.	TRBV27	14	TRBJ1-1	TGTGCCAGCATCCTCAGGACAGGAGGGACTGAAGCTTTCTTT	CASILRTGGTEAFF
TRBD2	few	TRBV5-1	17	TRBJ2-3	TGCGCCAGCAGTTCCGGGACTAGCGGGAGGTCAACAGATACGCAGTATTTT	CASSSGTSGRSTDTQYF
.	once	TRBV10-2	13	TRBJ1-2	TGCGCCAGCAGTCGAACAGAGAACTATGGCTACACCTTC	CASSRTENYGYTF
TRBD2	.	TRBV3-1/TRBV3-2	17	TRBJ2-1	TGTGCCAGCAGCAGGACTAGCGGGTCGGGTTCCTACAATGAGCAGTTCTTC	CASSRTSGSGSYNEQFF
.	.	TRBV5-1	15	TRBJ2-5	TGCGCCAGCAGCTTGGCCGGCGGAGGACAAGAGACCCAGTACTTC	CASSLAGGGQETQYF
.	.	TRBV4-1	15	TRBJ1-5	TGCGCCAGCAGCCAAGATGGGGCAGTCTCTCAGCCCCAGCATTTT	CASSQDGAVSQPQHF
TRBD2	.	TRBV5-1	16	TRBJ2-2	TGCGCCAGCAGCCCAGGACTAGGGGAGGTGGCCGGGGAGCTGTTTTTT	CASSPGLGEVAGELFF
.	.	TRBV30	13	TRBJ1-2	TGTGCCTGGAGTCTGCAAAGGAGTGGTGGCTACACCTTC	CAWSLQRSGGYTF
.	.	TRBV6-5	13	TRBJ1-6	TGTGCCAGTAAACAGGGATATAATTCACCCCTCCACTTT	CASKQGYNSPLHF
TRBD1	.	TRBV4-1	15	TRBJ2-7	TGCGCCAGCAGCCAACCCACTGACAGGGGCTACGAGCAGTACTTC	CASSQPTDRGYEQYF
TRBD2	.	TRBV4-2	15	TRBJ2-3	TGTGCCAGCAGCCCCGGGAGGCTATACACAGATACGCAGTATTTT	CASSPGRLYTDTQYF
.	.	TRBV24-1	16	TRBJ2-2	TGTGCCACCAGTGTGTTTCGGCTAGGGAACACCGGGGAGCTGTTTTTT	CATSVFRLGNTGELFF
.	.	TRBV30	13	TRBJ1-1	TGTGCCTGGAGTGTGGTCAGGGGACCTGAAGCTTTCTTT	CAWSVVRGPEAFF
.	few	TRBV6-4	11	TRBJ1-2	TGTGCCAGCAGGGGGGGAATTGGCTACACCTTC	CASRGGIGYTF
.	few	TRBV10-2	12	TRBJ1-5	TGCGCCACCGGGAGTGGCAATCAGCCCCAGCATTTT	CATGSGNQPQHF
TRBD2	.	TRBV2	16	TRBJ2-1	TGTGCCAGCAGTCCTCGGACTAGCGTTGGATTAAATGAGCAGTTCTTC	CASSPRTSVGLNEQFF
.	.	TRBV7-3	15	TRBJ1-4	TGTGCCAGCCTACCGACACTCCTCCCTAATGAAAAACTGTTTTTT	CASLPTLLPNEKLFF
TRBD1	.	TRBV19	13	TRBJ1-2	TGTGCCAGTAGGAGGGACAGGGCGAGTGGCTACACCTTC	CASRRDRASGYTF
TRBD2	.	TRBV19	17	TRBJ2-1	TGTGCCAGTACCAAGCGGTCGGGGGGGAGCTCCTACAATGAGCAGTTCTTC	CASTKRSGGSSYNEQFF
.	.	TRBV28	14	TRBJ1-1	TGTGCCAGCAGAAGTCCGGGACTGATCACTGAAGCTTTCTTT	CASRSPGLITEAFF
.	.	TRBV2	17	TRBJ1-1	TGTGCCAGCAGTGAATCTAGGGGATCACTACCCTACACTGAAGCTTTCTTT	CASSESRGSLPYTEAFF
TRBD2	.	TRBV5-4	16	TRBJ2-7	TGTGCCAGCAGCGCGTGGACTAGCGGACCCCTTGGCGAGCAGTACTTC	CASSAWTSGPLGEQYF
.	.	TRBV30	14	TRBJ1-2	TGTGCCTGGACTCCACGGGGCGGGAAGGGTGGCTACACCTTC	CAWTPRGGKGGYTF
.	.	TRBV27	13	TRBJ2-5	TGTGCCAGCAGTAAAAGAGGCCGTGAGACCCAGTACTTC	CASSKRGRETQYF
.	.	TRBV11-3	14	TRBJ2-7	TGTGCCAGCAGCTCGAGGCAGGGATCCTACGAGCAGTACTTC	CASSSRQGSYEQYF
TRBD2	.	TRBV4-2	18	TRBJ2-7	TGTGCCAGCAGCCAAGATCTCTCCATTAGCGGGGCGTCCTACGAGCAGTACTTC	CASSQDLSISGASYEQYF
.	.	TRBV6-1	14	TRBJ2-7	TGTGCCAGCAGTGATTACAGTGTTTCCTACGAGCAGTACTTC	CASSDYSVSYEQYF
TRBD1	.	TRBV6-6	15	TRBJ2-2	TGTGCCAGCAGTGACGGGACAGGGAACACCGGGGAGCTGTTTTTT	CASSDGTGNTGELFF
.	.	TRBV15	12	TRBJ1-5	TGTGCCACCAGCAGCGGTTATCAGCCCCAGCATTTT	CATSSGYQPQHF
.	once	TRBV11-2	13	TRBJ2-1	TGTGCCACCGAGCTTTCGTTGTCCAATGAGCAGTTCTTC	CATELSLSNEQFF
TRBD1	.	TRBV12-3/TRBV12-4	13	TRBJ1-1	TGTGCCAGCAGTCGGACAGGGGGCCCTGAAGCTTTCTTT	CASSRTGGPEAFF
TRBD1	.	TRBV6-6	15	TRBJ1-2	TGTGCCAGCACCCCCAGCGACCCAGGGGGCTATGGCTACACCTTC	CASTPSDPGGYGYTF
.	few	TRBV7-9	18	TRBJ1-3	TGTGCCAGCAGCTTCTACCGGGGAAACGGCTTCTCTGGAAACACCATATATTTT	CASSFYRGNGFSGNTIYF
TRBD2	.	TRBV7-3	15	TRBJ2-5	TGTGCCAGCAGCCCTTCTAGCGGGTACCAAGAGACCCAGTACTTC	CASSPSSGYQETQYF
.	.	TRBV24-1	14	TRBJ2-3	TGTGCCACCGTCGGCGCGGGAAGCACAGATACGCAGTATTTT	CATVGAGSTDTQYF
TRBD1	.	TRBV3-1/TRBV3-2	19	TRBJ1-2	TGTGCCAGCAGCCAAGGGTCGTATTTTACGGGACAGGGGGCCTTAGGCTACACCTTC	CASSQGSYFTGQGALGYTF
TRBD1	once	TRBV27	14	TRBJ1-5	TGTGCCAGCAGTCCCCACAGGGGTGGTCAGCCCCAGCATTTT	CASSPHRGGQPQHF
.	.	TRBV3-1/TRBV3-2	13	TRBJ2-3	TGTGCCAGTCTGGGCACCAGCACAGATACGCAGTATTTT	CASLGTSTDTQYF
TRBD1	once	TRBV6-5	15	TRBJ1-6	TGTGCCAGCAGTTACGGGACAGGGTATAATTCACCCCTCCACTTT	CASSYGTGYNSPLHF
TRBD1	few	TRBV14	14	TRBJ1-2	TGTGCCAGCAGTTTGGGACAGGGAGGCTTGGGCTACACCTTC	CASSLGQGGLGYTF